The rows below give T cell receptor beta chains drawn from one sample of a study of cytomegalovirus exposure and HLA in healthy donors. Method: immunoSEQ multiplex PCR; TCRdb's copy keeps in-frame clones and lacks some. The sample contains roughly 150,000 clones, 8.5% to 10% of which appear only once. Sequencing was performed on PBMCs. These receptors all come from a man between 45 and 60 years old in good health and CMV-seronegative. Each CDR3 is given with its conserved first and last residue. D genes are given only for firm matches.

- TRBV5-6 CASSKRGLAKNIQYF
- TRBV30 CAWNLVSSYNEQFF
- TRBV29-1 CSVDQGMADTQYF
- TRBV4-2 CASSQSYLKETQYF
TRBD1 TRBV10-3 CAILPGQGAARTEAFF
TRBD2 TRBV10-3 CAPRSGRVQFWETQYF
TRBD1 TRBV29-1 CSVDGDRIAYNEQFF
- TRBV12-1 CASRIAGTRNEQYF
- TRBV12-5 CASGLIRVPGNTIYF
- TRBV11-2 CASSLGGGAANYGYTF
- TRBV7-9 CASSLDSYQPQHF
- TRBV6-6 CASSPFTEEAQYF
- TRBV30 CAWTRGWGYTF
TRBD2 TRBV6-5 CASSSRGLATDEQFF
- TRBV25-1 CASSVGVGYTF
- TRBV30 CAWDKQKLTEAFF
- TRBV7-8 CASSLGAGANTEAFF
- TRBV19 CASSMDNSYNSPLHF
- TRBV7-3 CASSLQGSYNEQFF
TRBD1 TRBV5-1 CASSTDRQGAIIYNEQFF
TRBD1 TRBV29-1 CSVGRGGGQGDPDEQYF
- TRBV6-1 CASSDRGGWNTEAFF
TRBD2 TRBV11-2 CASSSGLAGTNTGELFF
TRBD1 TRBV10-3 CAISEFTGENTEAFF
TRBD2 TRBV2 CASRNHLTSGGESYEQYF
- TRBV7-3 CASSAQDSGNTIYF
- TRBV2 CASRREVAGELFF
TRBD1 TRBV19 CASSTRPGQGLSEQYF
- TRBV6-6 CASGSHSNQPQHF
- TRBV19 CASSIWQRGNQPQHF
- TRBV2 CASTQLETQYF
TRBD2 TRBV6-5 CASSYLAGDHEQYF
- TRBV23-1 CASSQSPQPLGENIQYF
TRBD2 TRBV9 CASSTPRGAGGRTGELFF
TRBD1 TRBV28 CASPPGTGGAGTEQYF
TRBD2 TRBV7-9 CASSKDLAGGRYEQYF
TRBD1 TRBV30 CAWSPARAGGSSAQHF
TRBD1 TRBV19 CASSQGGSSGYTF
TRBD1 TRBV5-8 CASSLGQGEETQYF
TRBD2 TRBV5-8 CASTTRLAPRGETQYF